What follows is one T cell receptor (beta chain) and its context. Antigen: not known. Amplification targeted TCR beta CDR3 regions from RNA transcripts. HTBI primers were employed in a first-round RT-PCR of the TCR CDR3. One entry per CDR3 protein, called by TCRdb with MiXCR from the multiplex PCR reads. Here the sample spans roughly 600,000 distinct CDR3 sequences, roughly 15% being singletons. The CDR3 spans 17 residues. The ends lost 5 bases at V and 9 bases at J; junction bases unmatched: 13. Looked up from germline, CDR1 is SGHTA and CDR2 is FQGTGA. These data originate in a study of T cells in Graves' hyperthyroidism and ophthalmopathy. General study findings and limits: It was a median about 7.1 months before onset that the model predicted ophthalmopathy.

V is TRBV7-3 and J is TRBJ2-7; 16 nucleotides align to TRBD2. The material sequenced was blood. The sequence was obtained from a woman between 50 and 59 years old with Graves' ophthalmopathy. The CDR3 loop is CASSRGGIGTSGRGQYF. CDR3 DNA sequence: TGTGCCAGCAGCCGAGGAGGAATTGGGACTAGCGGGAGGGGGCAGTACTTC.